This TCR beta chain was identified during a study of T cell changes during pregnancy in multiple sclerosis. This clone has more than one count but fewer than ten. Germline assignment: CDR1 MRHNA and CDR2 SNTAGT. The CDR3 runs 13 residues. The germline V and J ends were trimmed by 3 bases and 7 bases, with 10 bases remaining between them. The data were produced by immunoSEQ multiplex PCR, yet TCRdb's version contains in-frame clones alone and is incomplete. The sample lists about 23,000 clones, approximately 90% occurring once. The sequence derives from a female donor with multiple sclerosis, enrolled in a pregnancy study. The sequencing used CD8+ T cells from peripheral blood mononuclear cells, collected in the first trimester of pregnancy. The V call is TRBV6-4, the J call TRBJ2-1; no reliable D call. As DNA, the CDR3 is TGTGCCAGCAGTGATGGCCCTGTGAATGAGCAGTTCTTC. Protein: CASSDGPVNEQFF.